A single T cell receptor (beta chain) is shown here with its context. Its antigen is still unknown. The sample comes from a study of neoadjuvant nivolumab and ipilimumab in lung cancer. Across the whole study: Patients got nivolumab 3 mg/kg on days 1, 15 and 29; combination added ipilimumab 1 mg/kg day 1.

Whole-study findings and limits: Blood richness before therapy tracked richness in tumors resected after neoadjuvant therapy. A small number of samples were TCR sequenced.

With 5 bases clipped from V and 4 bases from J, the junction kept 4 bases outside the gene matches. Germline-derived CDR1 and CDR2 are MNHNY and SVGAGI (reference sequence). The CDR3 is 14 residues long. Assay used: immunoSEQ multiplex PCR; TCRdb lists only in-frame clones, some missing. The sample holds 40,000 to 55,000 clones; approximately 90% are singletons and the top ten take 3.7%. The receptor was derived from an adult with non-small cell lung cancer. Some clones in this sample may be carry-over from other donors' samples. Specimen: blood, collected before neoadjuvant nivolumab, alone or with ipilimumab. This chain joins TRBV6-6 and TRBJ2-2; 7 nucleotides align to TRBD2. The CDR3 sequence: CASSPGTTTGELFF. The CDR3 DNA sequence: TGTGCCAGCAGTCCGGGGACTACCACCGGGGAGCTGTTTTTT.